The 14 T cell receptor beta chains given below trace back to one sample, sequenced in a study of Ad26.COV2.S vaccination and SARS-CoV-2 variants. Treatment defined: some 19 received Ad26.COV2.S at low or high dose, single or two shots; 5 received placebo; per-sample allocation not given. All samples were drawn on day 63, counting from the first vaccine or placebo injection. Clones were read by immunoSEQ multiplex PCR, and TCRdb kept only the in-frame ones, dropping some. Of 450,000 to 550,000 clones in the sample, about 89% were seen once. The source material was peripheral blood, sampled in a trial of Ad26.COV2.S vaccine versus placebo. The receptors were sampled from a person aged 18-60 years who received the Ad26.COV2.S COVID-19 vaccine or a placebo.

The genes are TRBV28 and TRBJ1-5, with D uncertain. The germline V and J ends were trimmed by 5 bases and 0 bases, with 11 bases remaining between them. The CDR3 consists of 15 residues. Germline V CDR1 and CDR2: MDHEN, SYDVKM. The CDR3 loop reads CASSSPVYSNQPQHF. CDR3 nucleotide sequence: TGTGCCAGCAGTAGCCCAGTTTATAGCAATCAGCCCCAGCATTTT.

The chain links TRBV7-6 to TRBJ2-7; D is perhaps TRBD2 (6 bases). V gave up 4 bases and J gave up 4 bases, with 11 bases separating them. Germline assignment: CDR1 SGHVS and CDR2 FNYEAQ. CDR3 size: 13 residues. The CDR3 sequence: CASSSLASYEQYF. CDR3 DNA sequence: TGTGCCAGCAGCTCCCTAGCGTCATACGAGCAGTACTTC.

The chain has TRBV13 and TRBJ1-3; tentative D call: TRBD1 (5 bases). Trimming pared 1 base from V and 4 bases from J, leaving 8 bases between. Germline loops: CDR1 PRHDT, CDR2 FYEKMQ (reference sequence). The CDR3 consists of 14 residues. Here the CDR3 reads CASSLEGLGNTIYF. The CDR3 nucleotides read TGTGCCAGCAGCTTAGAGGGACTCGGAAACACCATATATTTT.

This sequence joins TRBV6-5 and TRBJ1-1, with D perhaps matching TRBD1 (6 bases). V lost 8 bases and J 1 base, leaving 14 bases between the germline ends. The germline gives CDR1 MNHEY, CDR2 SVGAGI. The CDR3 is 14 amino acids. The CDR3 loop is CASRDIGTNTEAFF. DNA for the CDR3: TGTGCCAGCCGGGACATCGGGACGAACACTGAAGCTTTCTTT.

The table lists this clone with a few counts. The gene calls are TRBV6-5 and TRBJ1-6; 7 bases line up with TRBD1. V dropped 7 bases and J dropped 5; count of bases not matched to a gene: 2. This CDR3 spans 13 amino acids. Germline lookup yields CDR1 MNHEY and CDR2 SVGAGI. The CDR3 nucleotides read TGTGCCAGCAAGGGACAGAATAATTCACCCCTCCACTTT. It is translated as CASKGQNNSPLHF.

The V call is TRBV6-5, the J call TRBJ1-6; TRBD1 might be the D (5 bases). V lost 11 bases, J lost 7 bases, and 18 bases lay in between. Germline CDR1 reads MNHEY; CDR2 reads SVGAGI. This CDR3 region has 14 residues. In DNA form, the CDR3 reads TGTGCCGGACAAAGGGGTATTCCGAATTCACCCCTCCACTTT. This gives the protein CAGQRGIPNSPLHF.

V usage is TRBV6-5 and J usage is TRBJ2-1, with D possibly TRBD2 on 7 matching bases. Trimming left V 8 bases short and J 8 bases short, with 13 bases between. Germline V gene data show CDR1 as MNHEY and CDR2 as SVGAGI. The CDR3 totals 12 residues. CDR3 sequence (DNA): TGTGCCAGCTTTGGGGGGGGGCATGAGCAGTTCTTC. Residues: CASFGGGHEQFF.

The rearrangement links TRBV6-5 to TRBJ1-1, with no clear D. The CDR3 extends over 15 amino acids. Germline V CDR1 and CDR2: MNHEY, SVGAGI. Trimming took off 7 bases at V and 5 bases at J, with 20 bases between the two ends. CDR3 in DNA: TGTGCCAGCATCTTTGGTTTGACTTCGGGTACTGAAGCTTTCTTT. Its protein is CASIFGLTSGTEAFF.

This clone was seen a single time. The rearrangement links TRBV7-9 to TRBJ1-4; D unresolved. Per germline, CDR1 SEHNR and CDR2 FQNEAQ (reference sequence). The germline V and J ends were trimmed by 1 base and 8 bases, with 14 bases remaining between them. This CDR3 region has 15 residues. CDR3 nucleotide sequence: TGTGCCAGCAGCTTAGACGGACGAATGAGAGAAAAACTGTTTTTT. Residues: CASSLDGRMREKLFF.

Only a few counts were recorded for this clone. J is TRBJ2-2 and V is TRBV28; tentatively, D is TRBD2 (5 bases). Germline V gives CDR1 MDHEN, CDR2 SYDVKM. CDR3 length: 15 amino acids. Trimming removed 5 bases from V and 4 bases from J, with 14 bases in between. CDR3 nucleotides: TGTGCCAGCAGTACTTATCCGGGATTCACCGGGGAGCTGTTTTTT. It codes for CASSTYPGFTGELFF.

The chain is built from TRBV6-2 or TRBV6-3 and TRBJ1-1, with TRBD1 as a possible D gene (5 bases). The CDR3 length is 14 residues. V was cut by 0 bases and J by 0 bases, with 5 bases left in between. Germline V gives CDR1 MNHEY, CDR2 SVGEGT. The DNA for the CDR3 is TGTGCCAGCAGTTACTCGACAGTGAACACTGAAGCTTTCTTT. Its translation is CASSYSTVNTEAFF.

The gene calls are TRBV12-2 and TRBJ2-1. TRBV12-2 is given as a pseudogene. CDR3 length: 14 amino acids. The CDR3, as DNA: TGTGCAAGTCGCCAATCCGGTGTGGCCAATGAGCAGTTCTTC. Translated: CASRQSGVANEQFF.

Note on this clone: This same CDR3 is encoded by further DNA sequences in the sample. V usage is TRBV6-5 and J usage is TRBJ1-1, with unresolved D. This CDR3 contains 12 residues. Trimming removed 6 bases at V and 1 base at J, with 6 bases between. Germline CDR1 is MNHEY and CDR2 is SVGAGI. The CDR3 here is CASRRQNTEAFF. The CDR3 nucleotides read TGTGCCAGCAGGAGACAGAACACTGAAGCTTTCTTT.

The chain links TRBV18 to TRBJ1-2, with D perhaps matching TRBD1 (6 bases). Deletions cut 3 bases from V and 8 bases from J, with 25 bases between. This CDR3 has 17 amino acids. Looked up from germline, CDR1 is KGHSH and CDR2 is LQKENI. This CDR3 reads CASSPAVIGQPGGGYTF. The CDR3, as DNA: TGTGCCAGCTCACCCGCGGTCATCGGACAGCCCGGGGGGGGCTACACCTTC.